These 11 T cell receptor beta chains came from one sample sequenced in a study of shared clonotypes between healthy human individuals. Clones were read by immunoSEQ multiplex PCR, and TCRdb kept only the in-frame ones, dropping some. The data show some 2,000,000 clones, approximately 94% seen once. Sequencing input: naive CD4+ T cells sorted from blood. Subset given: CD45RA+ positively selected. All receptors come from a man in his late teens or twenties in good health.

The gene calls are TRBV7-3 and TRBJ1-4, with 9 bases fitting TRBD1. V dropped 2 bases and J dropped 4; count of bases not matched to a gene: 2. From germline, CDR1 is SGHTA and CDR2 FQGTGA. The CDR3 spans 15 residues. The CDR3 sequence: CASSLRDRDNEKLFF. In DNA, the CDR3 is TGTGCCAGCAGCTTACGGGACAGGGATAATGAAAAACTGTTTTTT.

The rearrangement links TRBV28 to TRBJ1-3, with a possible D match to TRBD1 (5 bases). Trimming left V 4 bases short and J 0 bases short, with 19 bases between. The CDR3 runs to 18 residues. The germline V gene has CDR1 MDHEN and CDR2 SYDVKM. The CDR3 bases are TGTGCCAGCAGTTCCGGGGCCCTGGGGTCCCTCTCTGGAAACACCATATATTTT. This encodes CASSSGALGSLSGNTIYF.

The chain links TRBV6-1 to TRBJ2-7; D gene ambiguous. This CDR3 region has 13 residues. V lost 2 bases to trimming and J lost 2 bases, with 7 bases between them. Germline CDR1 MNHNS, CDR2 SASEGT. This CDR3 is CASSEKTAYEQYF. CDR3 nucleotides: TGTGCCAGCAGTGAAAAAACCGCCTACGAGCAGTACTTC.

The chain joins TRBV15 to TRBJ1-3; no firm D call. Per the germline V gene, CDR1 is LNHNV and CDR2 is YYDKDF (reference sequence). CDR3 size: 15 residues. Trimming took 1 base from V and 7 from J, leaving 14 bases between them. The CDR3 sequence: CATSRGGTDGNTIYF. In DNA, the CDR3 is TGTGCCACCAGCAGAGGGGGAACAGACGGGAACACCATATATTTT.

This chain joins TRBV5-1 and TRBJ1-6; 8 positions match TRBD1. CDR3 length equals 16 residues. Trimming took 7 bases from V and 3 from J; bases not matched to a gene: 9. CDR1 and CDR2 (germline): SGHRS, YFSETQ. Here the CDR3 reads CASSQGAILYNSPLHF. CDR3 nucleotide sequence: TGCGCCAGCTCCCAGGGGGCTATCCTCTATAATTCACCCCTCCACTTT. The entire variable domain, with the rest obtained from reference TRBV5-1 and TRBJ1-6, is as follows: KAGVTQTPRYLIKTRGQQVTLSCSPISGHRSVSWYQQTPGQGLQFLFEYFSETQRNKGNFPGRFSGRQFSNSRSEMNVSTLELGDSALYLCASSQGAILYNSPLHFGNGTRLTVT.

This sequence joins TRBV10-3 and TRBJ2-5; 8 bases are shared with TRBD2. The CDR3 runs 16 residues. Germline CDR1 ENHRY, CDR2 SYGVKD. V lost 3 bases and J lost 2; bases outside the gene matches: 8. The CDR3 DNA is TGTGCCATCAGTGATCGACCAGCGGGGGAGCAAGAGACCCAGTACTTC. It codes for CAISDRPAGEQETQYF.

The J gene is TRBJ1-2, the V gene TRBV16; no reliable D call. The CDR3 extends over 13 amino acids. Deletions cut 0 bases from V and 8 bases from J, with 10 bases between. The germline V gene has CDR1 KGHSY and CDR2 FQNENV. CDR3 nucleotide sequence: TGTGCCAGCAGCCAATCAGGTGGTCGGGGCTACACCTTC. Translating gives CASSQSGGRGYTF.

This chain connects TRBV6-1 to TRBJ2-7; a weak D match, TRBD2 (5 bases). This CDR3 contains 13 residues. V lost 6 bases and J lost 1, with 10 bases in between. Germline-derived CDR1 and CDR2 are MNHNS and SASEGT. The chain's CDR3 is CASSRGVSYEQYF. Written as DNA, the CDR3 is TGTGCCAGCAGCCGGGGTGTATCCTACGAGCAGTACTTC.

The chain joins TRBV5-1 to TRBJ2-2; the D is unclear. Germline V gene lookup returns CDR1 SGHRS and CDR2 YFSETQ. Between the trimmed V and J ends, which lost 4 bases and 6 bases, there was a span of 10 bases. The CDR3 totals 13 residues. CDR3 in amino acids: CASSADPAGELFF. The CDR3, as DNA: TGCGCCAGCAGCGCGGACCCCGCCGGGGAGCTGTTTTTT. Variable domain in full (rest from reference TRBV5-1 and TRBJ2-2): KAGVTQTPRYLIKTRGQQVTLSCSPISGHRSVSWYQQTPGQGLQFLFEYFSETQRNKGNFPGRFSGRQFSNSRSEMNVSTLELGDSALYLCASSADPAGELFFGEGSRLTVL.

The CDR3 nucleotides read TGCGCCAGCAGCGACGGAGGGTATGGCTACACCTTC. It is translated as CASSDGGYGYTF. The V gene is TRBV4-1, the J gene TRBJ1-2; D gene uncertain. The CDR3 spans 12 residues. Germline V gives CDR1 MGHRA, CDR2 YSYEKL. V lost 5 bases and J lost 5, with 9 bases in between.

This chain joins TRBV7-6 and TRBJ1-6, with D unresolved. The CDR3 covers 13 residues. Germline V lookup: CDR1 SGHVS, CDR2 FNYEAQ. Deletions cut 1 base from V and 10 bases from J, with 8 bases between. DNA of the CDR3: TGTGCCAGCAGCTTAGAAGGGCGATCACCCCTCCACTTT. It translates to CASSLEGRSPLHF.